What follows are 25 T cell receptor beta chains derived from one specimen sequenced in a study of CD8 T cells in Susac syndrome. The authors reverse transcribed roughly 0.5 to 1 ug RNA with random hexamers. TCRdb recomputed calls from the immunoSEQ multiplex PCR reads with MiXCR, one row per CDR3 protein. In the table there are approximately 260,000 distinct CDR3 sequences, approximately 95% of which are singletons. Sequenced sample: CD4+ T cells from PBMCs. These receptors were collected from a human donor with Susac syndrome.

The chain is built from TRBV5-6 and TRBJ2-7, with D maybe TRBD1 (6 bases). V was cut by 7 bases and J by 6 bases, with 23 bases left in between. Germline V gives CDR1 SGHDT, CDR2 YYEEEE. CDR3 length: 15 residues. This CDR3 reads CASRTWGRQELEQYF. The CDR3 coding sequence is TGTGCCAGCCGCACGTGGGGGCGGCAAGAGCTCGAGCAGTACTTC. The full variable domain, rest sourced from reference TRBV5-6 and TRBJ2-7, is DAGVTQSPTHLIKTRGQQVTLRCSPKSGHDTVSWYQQALGQGPQFIFQYYEEEERQRGNFPDRFSGHQFPNYSSELNVNALLLGDSALYLCASRTWGRQELEQYFGPGTRLTVT.

The gene calls are TRBV20-1 and TRBJ1-2; 7 nucleotides agree with TRBD1. Germline values: CDR1 DFQATT, CDR2 SNEGSKA (reference sequence). The CDR3 consists of 16 residues. Germline trimming cut 0 bases from V and 2 bases from J; bases unmatched to any gene: 9. The CDR3 sequence is CSARDLDREENYGYTF. The CDR3 coding sequence is TGCAGTGCTAGAGATCTTGACAGGGAAGAGAACTATGGCTACACCTTC.

V gene TRBV25-1 combines with J gene TRBJ2-1, with 11 bases matching TRBD1. V dropped 1 base and J dropped 14; count of bases not matched to a gene: 1. The V gene's germline CDR1 is MGHDK and CDR2 SYGVNS. This CDR3 has 12 residues. CDR3 region: CASSEWGQGEFF. As DNA, the CDR3 is TGTGCCAGCAGTGAATGGGGACAGGGGGAGTTCTTC.

The rearrangement joins TRBV20-1 to TRBJ2-3, with TRBD2 as a possible D gene (6 bases). The germline V gene encodes CDR1 DFQATT and CDR2 SNEGSKA (reference sequence). V was clipped by 5 bases and J by 3 bases, with 18 bases between them. The CDR3 sequence is 15 residues long. The CDR3 coding sequence is TGCAGTGCTCTTGCCCCGTGGGGGGAAACAGATACGCAGTATTTT. Protein sequence: CSALAPWGETDTQYF.

The V call is TRBV4-1, the J call TRBJ2-4; TRBD2 aligns across 10 bases. Per the germline V gene, CDR1 is MGHRA and CDR2 is YSYEKL. Trimming took 8 bases from V and 3 from J; bases not matched to a gene: 13. The CDR3 covers 17 residues. The CDR3 loop reads CASRPLLAGVVKNIQYF. DNA for the CDR3: TGCGCCAGCCGACCCCTCCTAGCGGGAGTAGTCAAAAACATTCAGTACTTC.

The chain links TRBV5-1 to TRBJ2-7; 7 nucleotides line up with TRBD2. Germline V gene sequence: CDR1 SGHRS, CDR2 YFSETQ. The CDR3 runs 13 residues. Trimming at V came to 5 bases and at J to 5 bases, leaving 7 bases not matched to a gene. In DNA form, the CDR3 reads TGCGCCAGCAGTCTGGGACTATTGGACGAGCAGTACTTC. Residues: CASSLGLLDEQYF.

The genes are TRBV7-3 and TRBJ2-5, with unresolved D. Trimming removed 5 bases at V and 4 bases at J, with 17 bases between. The germline gives CDR1 SGHTA, CDR2 FQGTGA. The length of the CDR3 is 15 residues. CDR3 coding DNA: TGTGCCAGCAGCCTTGAAGGGCACCCACGAGAGACCCAGTACTTC. The encoded protein is CASSLEGHPRETQYF.

V is TRBV4-1 and J is TRBJ1-2; 8 nucleotides agree with TRBD1. The V segment lost 4 bases and the J segment 6 bases; nucleotides outside the gene matches: 7. Germline values: CDR1 MGHRA, CDR2 YSYEKL. This CDR3 is built from 14 residues. In nucleotides, the CDR3 is TGCGCCAGCAGCCCCTACGACAGGGGACATGGCTACACCTTC. Protein sequence: CASSPYDRGHGYTF.

This rearrangement joins TRBV18 to TRBJ1-5; D is unclear. The V end was cut by 3 bases, the J end by 1 base, with 13 bases between. CDR3 length equals 16 residues. Looked up from germline, CDR1 is KGHSH and CDR2 is LQKENI. CDR3 in amino acids: CASSPPQGLSNQPQHF. CDR3 DNA: TGTGCCAGCTCACCGCCTCAAGGGTTGAGCAATCAGCCCCAGCATTTT. Using reference TRBV18 and TRBJ1-5 for the parts outside the CDR3, the full variable domain is NAGVMQNPRHLVRRRGQEARLRCSPMKGHSHVYWYRQLPEEGLKFMVYLQKENIIDESGMPKERFSAEFPKEGPSILRIQQVVRGDSAAYFCASSPPQGLSNQPQHFGDGTRLSIL.

V is TRBV20-1 and J is TRBJ1-1; D uncertain. The V gene's germline CDR1 is DFQATT and CDR2 SNEGSKA (reference sequence). Trimming pared 4 bases from V and 5 bases from J, leaving 14 bases between. The CDR3 covers 13 residues. This CDR3 is CSAIVNRGTEAFF. In DNA, the CDR3 is TGCAGTGCTATAGTAAATCGAGGGACTGAAGCTTTCTTT.

In this sample, this clonotype turned up once. The chain is built from TRBV21-1 and TRBJ1-2. TRBV21-1 constitutes a pseudogene. The CDR3 consists of 16 residues. The CDR3: CASSKVSPGVYYGYTF. CDR3 nucleotide sequence: TGTGCCAGCAGCAAAGTTAGCCCAGGAGTCTACTATGGCTACACCTTC.

V gene TRBV24-1 combines with J gene TRBJ2-2; D may be TRBD2 (6 bases). Deletions cut 4 bases from V and 1 base from J, with 12 bases between. The CDR3 is 16 amino acids. The germline V gene encodes CDR1 KGHDR and CDR2 SFDVKD. The CDR3, as DNA: TGTGCCACCAGTGACGCCGGGACTCTGAACACCGGGGAGCTGTTTTTT. Amino acids: CATSDAGTLNTGELFF.

The CDR3 coding sequence is TGTGCCAGTAGTAACCGGGACAGTCCGCCCCAGCATTTT. It specifies CASSNRDSPPQHF. The chain joins TRBV19 to TRBJ1-5; 7 bases line up with TRBD1. The CDR3 runs to 13 residues. Germline lookup yields CDR1 LNHDA and CDR2 SQIVND (reference sequence). V lost 4 bases, J lost 9 bases, and 6 bases stayed unmatched.

This rearrangement joins TRBV30 to TRBJ2-3; D gene ambiguous. Looked up from germline, CDR1 is GTSNPN and CDR2 is SVGIG (reference sequence). The CDR3 consists of 11 residues. V lost 3 bases, J lost 5 bases, and 6 bases lay in between. The CDR3 loop reads CAWRVRDTQYF. CDR3 nucleotides: TGTGCCTGGAGAGTAAGAGATACGCAGTATTTT.

The gene calls are TRBV3-1 and TRBJ1-2, with TRBD1 matching over 7 bases. Trimming at V came to 0 bases and at J to 4 bases, leaving 8 bases not matched to a gene. CDR3 size: 16 residues. CDR1 and CDR2 from the germline V gene are LGHDT and YNNKEL (reference sequence). CDR3 residues: CASSQDLQGGFYGYTF. CDR3 DNA sequence: TGTGCCAGCAGCCAAGATCTGCAGGGGGGGTTCTATGGCTACACCTTC.

The rearrangement links TRBV24-1 to TRBJ2-4; D ambiguous. The CDR3 length is 12 residues. The germline V gene has CDR1 KGHDR and CDR2 SFDVKD. V lost 2 bases to trimming and J lost 6 bases, with 4 bases between them. The CDR3 region has the DNA TGTGCCACCAGTGATTCCCCAAACATTCAGTACTTC. Protein: CATSDSPNIQYF.

The chain carries TRBV27 and TRBJ1-3, with TRBD1 matching 7 bases. With 5 bases clipped from V and 1 base from J, the junction kept 2 bases outside the gene matches. The CDR3 runs 14 residues. Germline CDR1 MNHEY, CDR2 SMNVEV (reference sequence). This chain's CDR3 is CASSGDSSGNTIYF. CDR3 nucleotide sequence: TGTGCCAGCAGTGGGGACAGTTCTGGAAACACCATATATTTT.

This clonotype showed up just once. The chain combines TRBV7-2 with TRBJ1-2; D possibly corresponds to TRBD1 (5 bases). The CDR3 consists of 15 residues. The germline V gene encodes CDR1 SGHTA and CDR2 FQGNSA. Trimming took 5 bases from V and 1 from J, leaving 14 bases between them. CDR3 sequence: CASSPPGRFNYGYTF. CDR3 coding DNA: TGTGCCAGCAGCCCTCCAGGGAGGTTTAACTATGGCTACACCTTC.

The chain combines TRBV4-2 with TRBJ2-7, with 7 bases that match TRBD2. This CDR3 is built from 16 residues. Trimming removed 0 bases from V and 4 bases from J; junction bases left unmatched: 9. CDR1 is LGHNA and CDR2 is YNFKEQ in the germline V gene. The DNA of the CDR3 is TGTGCCAGCAGCCAAGAAGGCGGGAGTATGAGTTACGAGCAGTACTTC. Its protein is CASSQEGGSMSYEQYF.

This sequence joins TRBV30 and TRBJ2-4; D tentatively fits TRBD1 or TRBD2 (5 bases each). Germline CDR1 is GTSNPN and CDR2 is SVGIG (reference sequence). The CDR3 consists of 14 residues. V lost 3 bases to trimming and J lost 6 bases, with 15 bases between them. DNA of the CDR3: TGTGCCTGGAGCATGGGACCCGTAGTAAACATTCAGTACTTC. Translated, it gives CAWSMGPVVNIQYF.

The CDR3 DNA follows: TGTGCCAGTAGTCCCCGGACTAGCGGGAGTGAGCAGTTCTTC. This gives the protein CASSPRTSGSEQFF. The V gene is TRBV19, the J gene TRBJ2-1, with 13 bases aligning to TRBD2. Germline CDR1 is LNHDA and CDR2 is SQIVND (reference sequence). The trim removed 5 bases at V and 9 bases at J, leaving 4 bases unmatched. The CDR3 loop spans 14 amino acids.

The V and J genes are TRBV23-1 and TRBJ1-3, with no clear D. TRBV23-1 is an ORF; its function is uncertain. V was trimmed by 11 bases and J by 0 bases, leaving 8 bases between them. The CDR3 runs to 12 residues. The CDR3 is CACRFSGNTIYF. The CDR3 DNA follows: TGCGCCTGCCGGTTCTCTGGAAACACCATATATTTT.

This rearrangement joins TRBV7-3 to TRBJ2-5; no reliable D call. The V gene's germline CDR1 is SGHTA and CDR2 FQGTGA. This CDR3 has 13 amino acids. Trimming stripped 1 base from V and 2 bases from J, with 5 bases between. The CDR3 nucleotides read TGTGCCAGCAGCTTAAGGCCTCAAGAGACCCAGTACTTC. As protein: CASSLRPQETQYF.

The chain carries TRBV29-1 and TRBJ2-1, with TRBD2 matching 8 bases. The germline V gene has CDR1 SQVTM and CDR2 ANQGSEA. The junction had 10 bases not matched to a gene; V was cut back by 2 bases and J by 7 bases. This CDR3 region has 15 residues. Written as DNA, the CDR3 is TGCAGCGTTGAAATGAGACTAGCGCGGCGGAATGAGCAGTTCTTC. It is translated as CSVEMRLARRNEQFF.

This clonotype was detected only once. The V gene is TRBV20-1, the J gene TRBJ2-7, with 7 bases fitting TRBD1. CDR3 length equals 14 residues. The J segment lost 2 bases and the V segment lost 0 bases, leaving 4 bases of the junction unmatched. Germline V lookup: CDR1 DFQATT, CDR2 SNEGSKA (reference sequence). CDR3 amino acids: CSAREGQKTYEQYF. For the CDR3, the DNA is TGCAGTGCTAGAGAGGGACAGAAGACCTACGAGCAGTACTTC.